Listed below are T cell receptor beta chains from one sample, sequenced in a study of shared clonotypes between healthy human individuals. The protocol was immunoSEQ multiplex PCR, while the TCRdb copy is restricted to in-frame clones and leaves out a portion. This table has about 480,000 clones, almost 80% appearing once. Material for sequencing was PBMCs. All receptors derive from a woman in her thirties or forties in good health. Some clones in this sample may be carry-over from other donors' samples. Both conserved end residues are part of each CDR3. D genes are given only for firm matches. Rows give clone size only sometimes, using once, few, many, or a class for an expanded clone.

v_gene	abundance	d_gene	j_gene	CDR3nt	CDR3aa
TRBV9	.	.	TRBJ1-2	TGTGCCAGCAGCGTAGGTTCACAGGAGATCTATGGCTACACCTTC	CASSVGSQEIYGYTF
TRBV28	.	.	TRBJ2-7	TGTGCCAGCAGTTCCGCAAGGGGGGGGGACTACGAGCAGTACTTC	CASSSARGGDYEQYF
TRBV7-3	.	.	TRBJ2-3	TGTGCCAGCAGCTTAGACCCGAACACAGATACGCAGTATTTT	CASSLDPNTDTQYF
TRBV10-3	.	TRBD1	TRBJ1-1	TGTGCCATCAGTGCCCCCGGGAGGGGGCGGGATGGGAACACTGAAGCTTTCTTT	CAISAPGRGRDGNTEAFF
TRBV30	.	TRBD2	TRBJ2-5	TGTGCCTGGAGTGGAAACTTGGGACTAGCGGAGACCCAGTACTTC	CAWSGNLGLAETQYF
TRBV6-1	.	TRBD1	TRBJ1-4	TGTGCCAGCAGTGAAGGCGGACAGGGGGGTGAAAAACTGTTTTTT	CASSEGGQGGEKLFF
TRBV29-1	.	.	TRBJ1-4	TGCAGCGTTGAAGATCCTTTGGGGGTTGAAAAACTGTTTTTT	CSVEDPLGVEKLFF
TRBV27	.	TRBD1	TRBJ2-7	TGTGCCAGCAGTTTAGAAGCAGGGGGCTCCTACGAGCAGTACTTC	CASSLEAGGSYEQYF
TRBV19	.	.	TRBJ1-5	TGTGCCAGTAGAAAACCGGGTTTAGGGAATACTCAGCATTTT	CASRKPGLGNTQHF
TRBV7-9	many	.	TRBJ2-3	TGTGCCAGCAGCGGAGTACGGGAGACAGATACGCAGTATTTT	CASSGVRETDTQYF
TRBV28	.	TRBD1	TRBJ1-5	TGTGCCAGCAGTTCCCGAGCGACAGGGTATAGCAATCAGCCCCAGCATTTT	CASSSRATGYSNQPQHF
TRBV7-2	once	TRBD1	TRBJ2-1	TGTGCCAGCAGCTCCTGGGGACAGGCCCCCCCGAGTGAGCAGTTCTTC	CASSSWGQAPPSEQFF
TRBV19	.	.	TRBJ1-5	TGTGCCAGTAGTCAAAATAGCAATCAGCCCCAGCATTTT	CASSQNSNQPQHF
TRBV5-1	.	.	TRBJ1-2	TGCGCCAGCAGCTTGGGGGCAGGGGACTATGGCTACACCTTC	CASSLGAGDYGYTF